Each of the 14 T cell receptor beta chains below was sequenced from the same sample in a study of Ad26.COV2.S vaccination and SARS-CoV-2 variants. Indicated treatment: some 20 received Ad26.COV2.S at low or high dose, single or two shots; about five received placebo; per-sample allocation not given. Repertoires come from day 63 after the first vaccine or placebo injection. Data came from immunoSEQ multiplex PCR; TCRdb stores just in-frame clones and leaves some out. This table holds a few hundred thousand clones, approximately 87% found once. The sample was peripheral blood, taken in a trial of Ad26.COV2.S vaccine versus placebo. These TCRs come from a person between 18 and 65 years old who received the Ad26.COV2.S COVID-19 vaccine or a placebo.

The chain has TRBV7-9 and TRBJ2-1; 7 bases match TRBD1. This CDR3 has 14 amino acids. Germline lookup yields CDR1 SEHNR and CDR2 FQNEAQ (reference sequence). The ends lost 3 bases at V and 7 bases at J; junction bases unmatched: 6. CDR3 amino acids: CASSLTTGWNEQFF. The CDR3 DNA reads as TGTGCCAGCAGCTTGACGACAGGGTGGAATGAGCAGTTCTTC.

The chain has TRBV24-1 and TRBJ1-1, with 9 bases lining up with TRBD1. V was pared by 4 bases and J by 0 bases, with 8 bases of the junction left unmatched. The V gene's germline CDR1 is KGHDR and CDR2 SFDVKD. This CDR3 has 17 residues. The CDR3 reads CATSEGPGQGLNTEAFF. Here the CDR3 DNA reads TGTGCCACCAGTGAAGGGCCGGGACAGGGCTTGAACACTGAAGCTTTCTTT.

The gene calls are TRBV6-2 or TRBV6-3 and TRBJ2-1; TRBD2 matches at 10 bases. J was trimmed by 6 bases and V by 5 bases; bases with no gene match: 19. The CDR3 is made up of 19 amino acids. Germline CDR1 and CDR2: MNHEY and SVGEGT. This CDR3 reads CASSLSRAQSGLASNEQFF. The CDR3 region has the DNA TGTGCCAGCAGTCTTAGCAGGGCCCAGTCGGGACTAGCGTCCAATGAGCAGTTCTTC.

Only a few counts were recorded for this clone. The chain joins TRBV19 to TRBJ2-7; TRBD1 matches 7 bases. The CDR3 extends over 13 amino acids. Germline V gene data show CDR1 as LNHDA and CDR2 as SQIVND (reference sequence). V lost 5 bases, J lost 3 bases, and 4 bases stayed unmatched. CDR3 in amino acids: CASSPGQNYEQYF. The CDR3 coding sequence is TGTGCCAGTAGTCCGGGACAGAACTACGAGCAGTACTTC.

The CDR3 nucleotides read TGTGCCAGCAGCCCGGATGAAAGCGGGGGGCCTTCCTACGAGCAGTACTTC. Protein sequence: CASSPDESGGPSYEQYF. This sequence joins TRBV5-5 and TRBJ2-7; TRBD2 matches at 9 bases. The CDR3 runs 17 residues. V shed 4 bases and J 1 base; nucleotides not matched to a gene: 12. Germline V gives CDR1 SGHKS, CDR2 YYEKEE (reference sequence).

A word on this clone: Different DNA sequences within this sample yield the same CDR3. V is TRBV6-1 and J is TRBJ2-5, with a tentative D call TRBD1 (6 bases). V lost 3 bases, J lost 1 base, and 12 bases lay in between. The CDR3 consists of 15 residues. CDR1 MNHNS and CDR2 SASEGT come from the germline V gene. In nucleotides, the CDR3 is TGTGCCAGCAGTGACAGGGGCCAAATCCAAGAGACCCAGTACTTC. Translated, it gives CASSDRGQIQETQYF.

This chain connects TRBV28 to TRBJ1-1; D not resolved. The length of the CDR3 is 13 residues. Trimming pared 6 bases from V and 2 bases from J, leaving 10 bases between. Germline CDR1 MDHEN, CDR2 SYDVKM. CDR3 in amino acids: CASRQTSNTEAFF. As DNA, the CDR3 is TGTGCCAGCAGACAGACAAGCAACACTGAAGCTTTCTTT. Based on the CDR3 plus reference TRBV28 and TRBJ1-1, the full variable domain is DVKVTQSSRYLVKRTGEKVFLECVQDMDHENMFWYRQDPGLGLRLIYFSYDVKMKEKGDIPEGYSVSREKKERFSLILESASTNQTSMYLCASRQTSNTEAFFGQGTRLTVV.

This rearrangement joins TRBV18 to TRBJ1-4; D unresolved. The CDR3 runs to 14 residues. Germline CDR1 reads KGHSH; CDR2 reads LQKENI. Deletions cut 3 bases from V and 7 bases from J, with 12 bases between. Here the CDR3 reads CASSPSPTIEKLFF. The CDR3 bases are TGTGCCAGCTCACCCTCTCCGACAATTGAAAAACTGTTTTTT.

V usage is TRBV5-6 and J usage is TRBJ2-1; tentative D call: TRBD1 (5 bases). The CDR3 extends over 13 amino acids. V gave up 2 bases and J gave up 4 bases, with 7 bases separating them. CDR1 is SGHDT, CDR2 YYEEEE, per germline. The CDR3 region has the DNA TGTGCCAGCAGCTTTACAGGATACAATGAGCAGTTCTTC. Protein product: CASSFTGYNEQFF.

This clone has just one count. The rearrangement joins TRBV13 to TRBJ2-7, with D possibly TRBD1 on 6 matching bases. V gave up 5 bases and J gave up 5 bases, with 16 bases separating them. Germline values: CDR1 PRHDT, CDR2 FYEKMQ (reference sequence). CDR3 length: 14 residues. Here the CDR3 reads CASSMTTGSHEQYF. The CDR3 coding sequence is TGTGCCAGCAGCATGACGACAGGAAGCCACGAGCAGTACTTC.

The V and J genes are TRBV7-2 and TRBJ2-5, with D possibly TRBD1 on 6 matching bases. Per germline, CDR1 SGHTA and CDR2 FQGNSA. The CDR3 has 16 amino acids. Between the trimmed V and J ends, which lost 5 bases and 4 bases, there was a span of 20 bases. The CDR3 DNA sequence: TGTGCCAGCAGCATCCGCCCAGGACAGCTTCTAGAGACCCAGTACTTC. Encoded protein: CASSIRPGQLLETQYF.

This clone was observed a few times. This rearrangement joins TRBV5-1 to TRBJ1-3; D is ambiguous. The CDR3 has 16 residues. Trimming left V 3 bases short and J 8 bases short, with 21 bases between. The germline V gene encodes CDR1 SGHRS and CDR2 YFSETQ. The CDR3 loop is CASSSEGRNGLDTIYF. CDR3 DNA sequence: TGCGCCAGCAGCTCTGAGGGAAGGAACGGATTGGACACCATATATTTT.

This chain links TRBV19 with TRBJ1-2; the D is unclear. Trimming shortened V by 4 bases and J by 1 base, and 7 bases separated the two germline ends. The CDR3 contains 13 residues. The germline V gene has CDR1 LNHDA and CDR2 SQIVND (reference sequence). CDR3 nucleotides: TGTGCCAGTAGTACGGGTTTTAACTATGGCTACACCTTC. It specifies CASSTGFNYGYTF.

The rearrangement uses TRBV18 and TRBJ2-7, with D possibly TRBD1 on 6 matching bases. The CDR3 consists of 16 residues. The germline V gene encodes CDR1 KGHSH and CDR2 LQKENI. The V end was cut by 3 bases, the J end by 1 base, with 16 bases between. The CDR3 DNA is TGTGCCAGCTCACCGTTACAGGGTCGCGAGTCCTACGAGCAGTACTTC. Amino acid sequence: CASSPLQGRESYEQYF. Together with reference TRBV18 and TRBJ2-7, the CDR3 gives the full variable domain: NAGVMQNPRHLVRRRGQEARLRCSPMKGHSHVYWYRQLPEEGLKFMVYLQKENIIDESGMPKERFSAEFPKEGPSILRIQQVVRGDSAAYFCASSPLQGRESYEQYFGPGTRLTVT.